The 31 T cell receptor beta chains below come from one sample, sequenced in a study of neurological immune-mediated disorders. MiXCR was run by TCRdb on the 5' RACE reads, yielding one entry per CDR3 protein. The sample shows some 25,000 distinct CDR3 sequences, 5.5% to 8% of them seen only once. The specimen sequenced was PBMCs. Source of these receptors: a woman aged 40 to 50 in good health.

This clonotype was counted at least ten times. The genes are TRBV12-3 or TRBV12-4 and TRBJ2-5; TRBD2 aligns across 9 bases. The CDR3 loop spans 15 amino acids. Germline trimming cut 4 bases from V and 7 bases from J; bases unmatched to any gene: 10. The CDR3 sequence is CASSSRREGRPTQYF. The CDR3 DNA reads as TGTGCCAGCAGTTCGAGGCGGGAGGGCCGCCCGACCCAGTACTTC.

This clonotype was counted at least ten times. The V and J genes are TRBV7-9 and TRBJ2-7; 7 bases are shared with TRBD1. The CDR3 length is 14 residues. Germline V gives CDR1 SEHNR, CDR2 FQNEAQ (reference sequence). The trim removed 4 bases at V and 2 bases at J, leaving 5 bases unmatched. This CDR3 is CASSSGQRPYEQYF. The CDR3 bases are TGTGCCAGCAGCTCGGGACAGAGACCCTACGAGCAGTACTTC.

This clonotype was picked up many times. J is TRBJ2-7 and V is TRBV27; 7 bases are shared with TRBD2. J lost 3 bases, V lost 6 bases, and 8 bases had no gene match. The CDR3 has 14 amino acids. The germline CDR1 and CDR2 sequences are MNHEY and SMNVEV (reference sequence). In DNA, the CDR3 is TGTGCCAGCAGATTAGAGCCTAGCGGCTACGAGCAGTACTTC. Translation: CASRLEPSGYEQYF.

The sample holds many counts of this clonotype. The rearrangement links TRBV5-1 to TRBJ1-1; weak D call: TRBD1 (5 bases). CDR1 and CDR2 (germline): SGHRS, YFSETQ. The CDR3 runs 13 residues. V lost 6 bases, J lost 3 bases, and 12 bases lay in between. The CDR3 protein is CASNTLGDTEAFF. The CDR3 nucleotides are TGCGCCAGCAATACCCTAGGGGACACTGAAGCTTTCTTT. Based on the CDR3 plus reference TRBV5-1 and TRBJ1-1, the full variable domain is KAGVTQTPRYLIKTRGQQVTLSCSPISGHRSVSWYQQTPGQGLQFLFEYFSETQRNKGNFPGRFSGRQFSNSRSEMNVSTLELGDSALYLCASNTLGDTEAFFGQGTRLTVV.

In this sample, this clonotype turned up many times. The genes are TRBV14 and TRBJ1-2; D is ambiguous. The length of the CDR3 is 14 residues. Germline CDR1 is SGHDN and CDR2 is FVKESK. Trimming left V 3 bases short and J 8 bases short, with 16 bases between. The CDR3 loop is CASSHAGGEEGYTF. The CDR3 nucleotides are TGTGCCAGCAGCCATGCCGGTGGGGAGGAGGGCTACACCTTC. The complete variable domain, with remaining parts taken from reference TRBV14 and TRBJ1-2, reads EAGVTQFPSHSVIEKGQTVTLRCDPISGHDNLYWYRRVMGKEIKFLLHFVKESKQDESGMPNNRFLAERTGGTYSTLKVQPAELEDSGVYFCASSHAGGEEGYTFGSGTRLTVV.

This clonotype was detected ten times or more. The chain combines TRBV7-2 with TRBJ2-5, with 8 bases that match TRBD2. V dropped 3 bases and J dropped 5; count of bases not matched to a gene: 5. CDR1 is SGHTA and CDR2 is FQGNSA in the germline V gene. The CDR3 has 14 amino acids. CDR3 nucleotide sequence: TGTGCCAGCAGCTTTATTACTAGCGGCGAGACCCAGTACTTC. Translated: CASSFITSGETQYF.

This clonotype was recorded at least ten times. The V and J genes are TRBV12-3 or TRBV12-4 and TRBJ1-2; D might be TRBD1 (5 bases). V lost 5 bases and J lost 7, with 17 bases in between. CDR3 length equals 14 residues. For the CDR3, the DNA is TGTGCCAGCAGTCCTGGGAGGAGGGGCCGTGGCTACACCTTC. Encoded protein: CASSPGRRGRGYTF.

This clonotype has a count of ten or more. The genes are TRBV6-4 and TRBJ2-1; 7 positions agree with TRBD1. Trimming at V came to 2 bases and at J to 4 bases, leaving 5 bases not matched to a gene. Germline V lookup: CDR1 MRHNA, CDR2 SNTAGT. CDR3 length equals 15 residues. CDR3 DNA: TGTGCCAGCAGTGACGACCCGACAGGGTACAATGAGCAGTTCTTC. Its protein is CASSDDPTGYNEQFF.

At least ten counts were recorded for this clonotype. This chain links TRBV27 with TRBJ1-1, with TRBD1 identical over 8 bases. The V gene's germline CDR1 is MNHEY and CDR2 SMNVEV (reference sequence). The CDR3 runs to 15 residues. J gave up 5 bases and V 5 bases, and 10 bases lay outside the gene matches. The CDR3 spells CASSRSGGAGTEAFF. In DNA form, the CDR3 reads TGTGCCAGCAGTAGGTCAGGGGGCGCGGGTACTGAAGCTTTCTTT.

This clonotype has a count of ten or more. This chain joins TRBV14 and TRBJ1-2; unclear D gene. Germline assignment: CDR1 SGHDN and CDR2 FVKESK. Trimming removed 0 bases from V and 4 bases from J, with 3 bases in between. The CDR3 sequence is 12 residues long. The CDR3 DNA follows: TGTGCCAGCAGCCAAGAGCTCTATGGCTACACCTTC. As protein: CASSQELYGYTF.

At least ten counts were recorded for this clonotype. V gene TRBV7-9 combines with J gene TRBJ1-4; D gene ambiguous. Trimming cost V 2 bases and J 0 bases, with 10 bases left between them. From germline, CDR1 is SEHNR and CDR2 FQNEAQ (reference sequence). The CDR3 is 16 residues long. CDR3 residues: CASSLISGATNEKLFF. The CDR3 coding sequence is TGTGCCAGCAGCTTAATTTCTGGAGCAACTAATGAAAAACTGTTTTTT.

The rearrangement joins TRBV11-2 to TRBJ2-3, with D possibly called TRBD1 or TRBD2 (6 bases each). The CDR3 sequence is 17 residues long. CDR1 SGHAT and CDR2 FQNNGV come from the germline V gene. V shed 0 bases and J shed 5 bases, with 18 bases lying between them. The chain's CDR3 is CASSLDTRDKGEDTQYF. CDR3 DNA sequence: TGTGCCAGCAGCTTAGATACGCGGGATAAGGGGGAAGATACGCAGTATTTT.

This clonotype came up many times. The J gene is TRBJ2-3, the V gene TRBV5-1; 8 positions agree with TRBD1. The CDR3 extends over 14 amino acids. Germline V CDR1 and CDR2: SGHRS, YFSETQ. The V segment lost 3 bases and the J segment 4 bases; nucleotides outside the gene matches: 4. The CDR3, as DNA: TGCGCCAGCAGCTCAGGACAGGGTGCAGATACGCAGTATTTT. Translating gives CASSSGQGADTQYF.

This clonotype was counted ten times or more. V is TRBV6-5 and J is TRBJ2-7; the match to TRBD2 covers 9 bases. The ends lost 5 bases at V and 5 bases at J; junction bases unmatched: 7. Germline CDR1 MNHEY, CDR2 SVGAGI. The CDR3 covers 14 residues. CDR3 loop: CASSSSGSGDEQYF. Written as DNA, the CDR3 is TGTGCCAGCAGTAGTAGCGGGAGCGGTGACGAGCAGTACTTC.

This clonotype appeared many times. This rearrangement joins TRBV27 to TRBJ1-2; a possible D gene is TRBD1 (5 bases). The CDR3 extends over 13 amino acids. Germline loops: CDR1 MNHEY, CDR2 SMNVEV (reference sequence). Trimming took 1 base from V and 7 from J, leaving 10 bases between them. CDR3 in amino acids: CASSLWQGGGYTF. DNA for the CDR3: TGTGCCAGCAGTTTATGGCAGGGAGGTGGCTACACCTTC.

There are many counts of this clonotype. In nucleotides, the CDR3 is TGCAGTGCTAGATCTGGTTTGGAGTTTCGTAACAATGAGCAGTTCTTC. It is translated as CSARSGLEFRNNEQFF. The chain has TRBV20-1 and TRBJ2-1; D gene unclear. The length of the CDR3 is 16 residues. Germline V gene sequence: CDR1 DFQATT, CDR2 SNEGSKA (reference sequence). V was shortened by 2 bases and J by 5 bases, with 19 bases between the two germline ends.

This clonotype has a count of ten or more. V and J are TRBV28 and TRBJ2-7; 7 positions agree with TRBD2. V dropped 10 bases and J dropped 0; count of bases not matched to a gene: 6. Germline values: CDR1 MDHEN, CDR2 SYDVKM. The CDR3 loop spans 13 amino acids. CDR3 loop: CATGPGGSYEQYF. CDR3 DNA: TGTGCCACCGGTCCGGGGGGCTCCTACGAGCAGTACTTC.

This chain links TRBV29-1 with TRBJ2-3, with D possibly TRBD2 on 5 matching bases. Germline CDR1 reads SQVTM; CDR2 reads ANQGSEA. V was clipped by 4 bases and J by 0 bases, with 14 bases between them. CDR3 length: 15 amino acids. CDR3 sequence reads: CSVVGSSGSTDTQYF. The CDR3 DNA reads TGCAGCGTTGTCGGTTCCAGCGGAAGCACAGATACGCAGTATTTT.

This clonotype was recorded many times. V is TRBV25-1 and J is TRBJ2-2; maybe TRBD2 (6 bases). The CDR3 has 16 residues. Germline V gene sequence: CDR1 MGHDK, CDR2 SYGVNS. V was trimmed by 3 bases and J by 6 bases, leaving 17 bases between them. CDR3 coding DNA: TGTGCCAGCAGTGATCAGGCTCTAGCGAGGGCCGGGGAGCTGTTTTTT. This sequence encodes CASSDQALARAGELFF.

The table lists this clonotype with many counts. The chain employs TRBV6-6 and TRBJ1-1, with a possible D match to TRBD1 (5 bases). The V end lost 2 bases, the J end lost 4 bases, and 8 bases lay between the germline ends. Per the germline V gene, CDR1 is MNHNY and CDR2 is SVGAGI (reference sequence). The CDR3 consists of 13 residues. The CDR3 protein is CASSYGGATEAFF. The CDR3 DNA is TGTGCCAGCAGTTACGGGGGAGCCACTGAAGCTTTCTTT.

This clonotype has at least ten counts. The rearrangement joins TRBV6-2 or TRBV6-3 to TRBJ1-6; D uncertain. There are 18 residues in the CDR3. Germline loops: CDR1 MNHEY, CDR2 SVGEGT. V shed 2 bases and J shed 3 bases, with 17 bases lying between them. DNA of the CDR3: TGTGCCAGCAGTTACCACCGGACTGAAACTTTCTATAATTCACCCCTCCACTTT. Translation: CASSYHRTETFYNSPLHF.

This clonotype has ten or more counts. The gene calls are TRBV3-1 and TRBJ1-2, with TRBD1 matching 9 bases. Looked up from germline, CDR1 is LGHDT and CDR2 is YNNKEL (reference sequence). Trimming cost V 0 bases and J 4 bases; bases outside gene matches: 6. The CDR3 totals 16 residues. This CDR3 reads CASSQEGQGRTYGYTF. CDR3 bases: TGTGCCAGCAGCCAAGAAGGACAGGGGAGGACCTATGGCTACACCTTC. Full variable domain (rest looked up from reference TRBV3-1 and TRBJ1-2): DTAVSQTPKYLVTQMGNDKSIKCEQNLGHDTMYWYKQDSKKFLKIMFSYNNKELIINETVPNRFSPKSPDKAHLNLHINSLELGDSAVYFCASSQEGQGRTYGYTFGSGTRLTVV.

This clonotype was picked up a small number of times. J is TRBJ1-2 and V is TRBV20-1; 7 nucleotides line up with TRBD1. The germline CDR1 and CDR2 sequences are DFQATT and SNEGSKA (reference sequence). The CDR3 runs 16 residues. J gave up 0 bases and V 1 base, and 8 bases lay outside the gene matches. The CDR3 reads CSARVRGGTSNYGYTF. CDR3 DNA sequence: TGCAGTGCTAGAGTCAGGGGGGGGACCTCTAACTATGGCTACACCTTC.

This clonotype was detected ten times or more. This rearrangement joins TRBV10-3 to TRBJ2-5; 16 nucleotides line up with TRBD2. CDR3 length equals 20 residues. After removal of 2 bases from V and 4 bases from J, the junction contained 13 bases not matched to a gene. CDR1 is ENHRY, CDR2 SYGVKD, per germline. The CDR3 reads CAISEGGLAGGPIRRETQYF. In nucleotides, the CDR3 is TGTGCCATCAGTGAGGGGGGACTAGCGGGAGGGCCGATCAGACGAGAGACCCAGTACTTC.

Ten or more counts support this clonotype. The chain recombines TRBV5-4 with TRBJ2-1; the D is unclear. Trimming removed 2 bases at V and 8 bases at J, with 8 bases between. The CDR3 is 12 residues long. Germline CDR1 and CDR2: SGHNT and YYREEE (reference sequence). The CDR3: CASSFINDEQFF. Written as DNA, the CDR3 is TGTGCCAGCAGCTTTATCAACGATGAGCAGTTCTTC.

In this sample, this clonotype turned up many times. The chain links TRBV28 to TRBJ2-7, with TRBD2 identical over 14 bases. CDR1 is MDHEN, CDR2 SYDVKM, per germline. The trim removed 6 bases at V and 5 bases at J, leaving 15 bases unmatched. CDR3 length: 18 residues. In DNA, the CDR3 is TGTGCCAGCAGCCCACACCCGGGGACTAGCGGGAGTAGAGACGAGCAGTACTTC. Its translation is CASSPHPGTSGSRDEQYF.

By share of the sample, this clonotype is medium-sized. The chain couples TRBV29-1 to TRBJ2-5; D might be TRBD2 (6 bases). The CDR3 totals 13 residues. CDR1 SQVTM and CDR2 ANQGSEA come from the germline V gene. The V end lost 4 bases, the J end lost 1 base, and 10 bases lay between the germline ends. CDR3 in amino acids: CSVGGIAQETQYF. The CDR3 DNA reads as TGCAGCGTTGGCGGGATTGCCCAAGAGACCCAGTACTTC.

This clonotype was seen only a few times. The genes are TRBV29-1 and TRBJ2-7, with D maybe TRBD1 (5 bases). Trimming cost V 5 bases and J 2 bases, with 7 bases left between them. The germline V gene encodes CDR1 SQVTM and CDR2 ANQGSEA. The CDR3 is 11 residues long. CDR3 sequence (DNA): TGCAGCGTTCAGGGTACCTACGAGCAGTACTTC. Protein sequence: CSVQGTYEQYF.

This clonotype was seen repeatedly, ten times or more. The chain uses TRBV28 and TRBJ1-2, with D perhaps TRBD1 (6 bases). CDR3 length: 16 residues. Germline values: CDR1 MDHEN, CDR2 SYDVKM. The V end lost 6 bases, the J end lost 3 bases, and 20 bases lay between the germline ends. CDR3 sequence: CASRPGQPGDYYGYTF. The CDR3 DNA is TGTGCCAGCAGGCCTGGACAGCCGGGGGATTACTATGGCTACACCTTC.

Of note for this clonotype: One junction end disagrees with the germline gene, perhaps due to a read error. The chain joins TRBV28 to TRBJ2-7; D possibly corresponds to TRBD2 (5 bases). CDR3 length: 15 amino acids. CDR1 and CDR2 from the germline V gene are MDHEN and SYDVKM. The CDR3 loop is CASSLWGGPTYEQYF. The CDR3 DNA is TGTGCCAGCAGTTTATGGGGCGGGCCGACCTACGAACAGTACTTC.

This clonotype was counted only a few times. J is TRBJ2-7 and V is TRBV3-1; D remains ambiguous. Deletions cut 0 bases from V and 7 bases from J, with 7 bases between. CDR1 is LGHDT, CDR2 YNNKEL, per germline (reference sequence). The CDR3 covers 12 residues. CDR3 region: CASSQEGWEQYF. CDR3 bases: TGTGCCAGCAGCCAAGAAGGATGGGAGCAGTACTTC.